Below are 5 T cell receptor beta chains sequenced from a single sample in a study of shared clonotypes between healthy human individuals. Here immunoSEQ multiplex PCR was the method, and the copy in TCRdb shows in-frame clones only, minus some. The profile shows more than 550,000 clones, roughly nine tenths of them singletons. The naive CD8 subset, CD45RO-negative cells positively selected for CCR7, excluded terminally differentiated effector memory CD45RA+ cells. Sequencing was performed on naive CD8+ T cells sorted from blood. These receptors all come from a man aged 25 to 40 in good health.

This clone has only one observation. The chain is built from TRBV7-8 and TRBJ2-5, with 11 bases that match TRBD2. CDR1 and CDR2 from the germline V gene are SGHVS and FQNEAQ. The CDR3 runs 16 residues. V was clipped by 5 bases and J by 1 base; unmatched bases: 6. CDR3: CASSPTSGAVQETQYF. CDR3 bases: TGTGCCAGCAGCCCGACTAGCGGGGCCGTCCAAGAGACCCAGTACTTC. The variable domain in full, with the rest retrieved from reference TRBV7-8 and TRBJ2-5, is GAGVSQSPRYKVAKRGQDVALRCDPISGHVSLFWYQQALGQGPEFLTYFQNEAQLDKSGLPSDRFFAERPEGSVSTLKIQRTQQEDSAVYLCASSPTSGAVQETQYFGPGTRLLVL.

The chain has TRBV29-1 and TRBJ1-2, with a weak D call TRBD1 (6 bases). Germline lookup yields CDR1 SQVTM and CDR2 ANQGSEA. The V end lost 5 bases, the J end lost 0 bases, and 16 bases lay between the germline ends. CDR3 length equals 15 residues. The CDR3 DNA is TGCAGCGTTTATGGACAGTCCCTAGCTAACTATGGCTACACCTTC. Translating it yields CSVYGQSLANYGYTF. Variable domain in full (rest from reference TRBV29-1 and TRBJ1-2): SAVISQKPSRDICQRGTSLTIQCQVDSQVTMMFWYRQQPGQSLTLIATANQGSEATYESGFVIDKFPISRPNLTFSTLTVSNMSPEDSSIYLCSVYGQSLANYGYTFGSGTRLTVV.

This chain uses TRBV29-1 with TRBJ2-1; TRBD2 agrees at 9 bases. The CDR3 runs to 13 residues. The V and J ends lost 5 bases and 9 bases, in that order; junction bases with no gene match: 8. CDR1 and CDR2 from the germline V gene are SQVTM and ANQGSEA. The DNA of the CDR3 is TGCAGCGTTTCCAGCGGGAGGATGGGTGAGCAGTTCTTC. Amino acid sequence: CSVSSGRMGEQFF.

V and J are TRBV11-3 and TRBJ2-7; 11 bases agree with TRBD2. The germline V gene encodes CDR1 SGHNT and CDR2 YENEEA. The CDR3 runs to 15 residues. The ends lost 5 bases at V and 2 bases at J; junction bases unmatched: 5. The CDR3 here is CASSLMTSGAYEQYF. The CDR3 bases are TGTGCCAGCAGCCTGATGACTAGCGGGGCCTACGAGCAGTACTTC. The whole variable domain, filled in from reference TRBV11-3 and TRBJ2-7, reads EAGVVQSPRYKIIEKKQPVAFWCNPISGHNTLYWYLQNLGQGPELLIRYENEEAVDDSQLPKDRFSAERLKGVDSTLKIQPAELGDSAVYLCASSLMTSGAYEQYFGPGTRLTVT.

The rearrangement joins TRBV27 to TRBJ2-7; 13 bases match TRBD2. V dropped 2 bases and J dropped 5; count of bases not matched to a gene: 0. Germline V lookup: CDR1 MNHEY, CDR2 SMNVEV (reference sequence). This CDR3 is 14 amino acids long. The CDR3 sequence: CASSLGTSGDEQYF. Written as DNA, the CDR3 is TGTGCCAGCAGTTTAGGGACTAGCGGGGACGAGCAGTACTTC.